Given below is one T cell receptor (beta chain) in context. Its target is unknown. These data belong to a study of T cells after yellow fever vaccination. General study findings and limits: The CD4 compartment and the CD8 compartment contained a small share of clonotypes in common.

Via MiXCR, TCRdb re-called the 5' RACE reads, giving one row per CDR3 protein. Of a few hundred thousand distinct CDR3 sequences detected, approximately 16% appear once; the ten largest clones hold roughly 17%. J gave up 6 bases and V 4 bases, and 10 bases lay outside the gene matches. In germline, CDR1 is LGHDT, CDR2 YNNKEL (reference sequence). The CDR3 spans 16 residues. The source of this sequence is a man aged 18 to 35 who received the YFV17D yellow fever vaccine. The genes are TRBV3-1 and TRBJ2-1; the match to TRBD1 covers 9 bases. The starting material was PBMCs, obtained roughly 5 days after the first yellow fever vaccination. The CDR3 DNA is TGTGCCAGCAGCCTCCCGGCCGGGACAGGGCGCAATGAGCAGTTCTTC. It is translated as CASSLPAGTGRNEQFF.